A selection of T cell receptor beta chains follows, all from one sample in a study of blood T cell repertoires in COVID-19. The table came from immunoSEQ multiplex PCR; TCRdb's copy has only in-frame clones and leaves some out. The repertoire holds about 210,000 clones, with 75% to 85% as singletons. Material: peripheral blood. The receptors originated from a woman in her 70s with COVID-19, enrolled during active disease. CDR3s include the opening cysteine and the closing phenylalanine or tryptophan. A D gene is named only where the DNA matches it firmly. The size field is filled for only some rows; it gives once, few, many or a size class.

d_call	j_call	clone_size	v_call	cdr3_aa	cdr3_nt
.	TRBJ2-1	.	TRBV7-2	CASSFQIHNEQFF	TGTGCCAGCAGCTTCCAGATACACAATGAGCAGTTCTTC
.	TRBJ2-7	.	TRBV5-1	CASSSIGNEQYF	TGCGCCAGCAGCTCAATCGGGAACGAGCAGTACTTC
TRBD1	TRBJ1-5	.	TRBV5-5	CASSLGFQGVQPQHF	TGTGCCAGCAGCTTGGGATTCCAGGGGGTGCAGCCCCAGCATTTT
TRBD2	TRBJ2-1	.	TRBV5-4	CASSPGPGLAGYNEQFF	TGTGCCAGCAGCCCTGGCCCGGGACTAGCGGGGTACAATGAGCAGTTCTTC
.	TRBJ2-2	.	TRBV19	CASSKTGYTGELFF	TGTGCCAGTAGTAAGACAGGTTACACCGGGGAGCTGTTTTTT
.	TRBJ1-1	.	TRBV5-4	CASSLERGTEAFF	TGTGCCAGCAGCTTGGAAAGGGGAACTGAAGCTTTCTTT
.	TRBJ2-3	.	TRBV5-1	CASSPTGVGDTQYF	TGCGCCAGCAGCCCCACGGGGGTCGGAGATACGCAGTATTTT
TRBD2	TRBJ2-1	.	TRBV7-2	CASSLSGAGVGDEQFF	TGTGCCAGCAGCCTCTCCGGGGCGGGAGTAGGGGATGAGCAGTTCTTC
TRBD2	TRBJ2-7	.	TRBV25-1	CASSEGRELAEQYF	TGTGCCAGCAGCGAGGGGCGGGAGCTGGCCGAGCAGTACTTC
TRBD2	TRBJ2-7	once	TRBV5-1	CASRSSGMTYEQYF	TGCGCCAGCAGATCTAGCGGAATGACCTACGAGCAGTACTTC
TRBD2	TRBJ2-6	.	TRBV19	CASSRGTSGRATGANVLTF	TGTGCCAGTAGCCGAGGGACTAGCGGGAGGGCCACTGGGGCCAACGTCCTGACTTTC
.	TRBJ2-3	.	TRBV7-2	CASRGSGRGTDTQYF	TGTGCCAGCAGAGGTAGTGGGAGAGGCACAGATACGCAGTATTTT
.	TRBJ1-1	.	TRBV7-2	CASSLNSLAGPQNTEAFF	TGTGCCAGCAGCTTAAACAGTCTCGCAGGGCCTCAGAACACTGAAGCTTTCTTT
.	TRBJ1-2	.	TRBV19	CASSIAGDYGYTF	TGTGCCAGTAGTATAGCCGGGGATTATGGCTACACCTTC
TRBD2	TRBJ2-5	.	TRBV3-1/TRBV3-2	CASSLRGGEETQYF	TGTGCCAGCAGCCTTCGCGGGGGAGAGGAGACCCAGTACTTC
.	TRBJ1-3	.	TRBV5-4	CASSLDSGSGNTIYF	TGTGCCAGCAGCTTGGATTCGGGCTCTGGAAACACCATATATTTT
.	TRBJ1-1	.	TRBV6-5	CASSLVGGDEAFF	TGTGCCAGCAGTTTAGTAGGGGGAGATGAAGCTTTCTTT
TRBD1	TRBJ1-6	.	TRBV7-2	CASSFSGQAGSPLHF	TGTGCCAGCAGCTTTAGCGGACAGGCGGGTTCACCCCTCCACTTT
TRBD1	TRBJ1-4	.	TRBV28	CASTRARDRFNEKLFF	TGTGCCAGCACTCGAGCCCGGGACAGGTTTAATGAAAAACTGTTTTTT
.	TRBJ1-1	.	TRBV3-1/TRBV3-2	CASSHESGSEAFF	TGTGCCAGCAGCCATGAATCAGGATCCGAAGCTTTCTTT
TRBD1	TRBJ2-2	few	TRBV5-1	CASSPNPGQGAGELFF	TGCGCCAGCAGCCCGAATCCGGGACAGGGGGCCGGGGAGCTGTTTTTT
.	TRBJ2-5	.	TRBV12-5	CASGPSSQETQYF	TGTGCTAGTGGCCCTTCCAGCCAAGAGACCCAGTACTTC
TRBD1	TRBJ1-2	.	TRBV18	CASSPGTVYYGYTF	TGTGCCAGCTCACCGGGGACAGTCTACTATGGCTACACCTTC
.	TRBJ1-1	.	TRBV19	CAITGNTEAFF	TGTGCAATCACAGGGAACACTGAAGCTTTCTTT
.	TRBJ2-7	few	TRBV11-1	CASSLASQFYEQYF	TGTGCCAGCAGCTTAGCATCCCAGTTCTACGAGCAGTACTTC
.	TRBJ1-5	.	TRBV6-1	CASSELGARNQPQHF	TGTGCCAGCAGTGAATTGGGGGCCCGCAATCAGCCCCAGCATTTT
TRBD1	TRBJ2-7	.	TRBV5-8	CASSFGWDRTYAQYF	TGTGCCAGCAGCTTCGGTTGGGACAGAACCTACGCGCAGTACTTC
.	TRBJ2-1	.	TRBV25-1	CASRGAIFNYNEQFF	TGTGCCAGCAGAGGAGCGATTTTCAACTACAATGAGCAGTTCTTC
.	TRBJ1-2	.	TRBV30	CAWTEGNYGYTF	TGTGCCTGGACGGAGGGGAACTATGGCTACACCTTC
TRBD2	TRBJ2-3	once	TRBV10-3	CAISASGLGPEDTQYF	TGTGCCATCAGTGCCTCGGGACTAGGTCCGGAAGATACGCAGTATTTT
TRBD1	TRBJ2-7	.	TRBV4-1	CASSRGQGADYEQYF	TGCGCCAGCAGCCGCGGACAGGGGGCAGACTACGAGCAGTACTTC
TRBD2	TRBJ2-1	.	TRBV7-2	CASSFLAGGPHEQFF	TGTGCCAGCAGCTTTCTAGCGGGAGGGCCCCATGAGCAGTTCTTC
.	TRBJ1-6	.	TRBV9	CASSSREAGSSNSPLHF	TGTGCCAGCAGCTCCCGAGAGGCAGGGTCATCGAATTCACCCCTCCACTTT
TRBD2	TRBJ2-7	.	TRBV24-1	CATSDSSGSYEQYF	TGTGCCACCAGTGATTCTAGCGGCTCCTACGAGCAGTACTTC
TRBD1	TRBJ2-5	once	TRBV28	CASSLGQGNKKTQYF	TGTGCCAGCAGTTTGGGACAGGGTAACAAGAAGACCCAGTACTTC
.	TRBJ1-1	.	TRBV28	CAGGGRTEAFF	TGTGCTGGGGGGGGAAGGACTGAAGCTTTCTTT
.	TRBJ2-7	.	TRBV2	CASRVERVSYEQYF	TGTGCCAGCCGGGTCGAGAGGGTATCATACGAGCAGTACTTC
.	TRBJ1-2	.	TRBV5-6	CASSLVGQMMYGYTF	TGTGCCAGCAGCTTGGTCGGACAGATGATGTATGGCTACACCTTC
.	TRBJ1-1	.	TRBV18	CASSLDTSRGAFF	TGTGCCAGCTCACTAGACACATCAAGGGGAGCTTTCTTT
TRBD2	TRBJ2-1	.	TRBV14	CASSQDGRVLFDEQFF	TGTGCCAGCAGCCAAGACGGGAGGGTTCTTTTTGATGAGCAGTTCTTC
TRBD2	TRBJ2-3	few	TRBV7-9	CASSSSGSTDTQYF	TGTGCCAGCAGCTCTAGCGGTTCCACAGATACGCAGTATTTT
TRBD1	TRBJ1-4	.	TRBV28	CASSSESGQDLNEKLFF	TGTGCCAGCAGTTCCGAGTCAGGACAGGACCTTAATGAAAAACTGTTTTTT
TRBD1	TRBJ2-1	.	TRBV7-6	CASSFSGGAFNEQFF	TGTGCCAGCAGCTTTTCAGGGGGCGCGTTTAATGAGCAGTTCTTC
TRBD1	TRBJ1-1	.	TRBV6-5	CASSNGQAAIHVF	TGTGCCAGCAGTAATGGACAGGCGGCCATCCACGTCTTT
.	TRBJ2-3	few	TRBV28	CATVKNTDTQYF	TGTGCCACGGTAAAGAACACAGATACGCAGTATTTT
.	TRBJ1-4	.	TRBV5-6	CASSFGPNEKLFF	TGTGCCAGCAGCTTTGGGCCCAATGAAAAACTGTTTTTT
.	TRBJ2-1	once	TRBV7-2	CASSPDYSNEQFF	TGTGCCAGCAGCCCGGACTACTCCAATGAGCAGTTCTTC
TRBD1	TRBJ1-2	.	TRBV7-9	CASSSTGGPYGYTF	TGTGCCAGCAGCTCCACAGGGGGACCCTATGGCTACACCTTC